A selection of T cell receptor beta chains follows, all from one sample in a study of T cell responses to AZD1222 COVID-19 vaccine. This table comes from immunoSEQ multiplex PCR, and its TCRdb copy is limited to in-frame clones, with some not included. The data contain 150,000 to 200,000 clones, 90% of them seen just once; the ten biggest clones take up about 6%. The source material was peripheral blood, sampled 28 days after the second AZD1222 dose. The receptors originated from an adult who received the AZD1222 COVID-19 vaccine. Each CDR3 is given with its conserved first and last residue. Fields, in order: J gene, D gene, clone size, V gene, CDR3 DNA, CDR3 protein. The D gene is left open where the match is weak. Some rows have no size entry. The others give once, few or many, or a class for an expanded clone.

TRBJ2-1 TRBD2 few TRBV11-2 TGTGCCAGCAGCTTAGGCCGGACTAGGGGCGATGAGCAGTTCTTC CASSLGRTRGDEQFF
TRBJ1-1 NA NA TRBV2 TGTGCCAGCAGCCGCGACAGGAACACTGAAGCTTTCTTT CASSRDRNTEAFF
TRBJ1-5 NA NA TRBV5-1 TGCGCCAGCAGCTTTAGTGGGGAGGAGGTGCCCCAGCATTTT CASSFSGEEVPQHF
TRBJ2-3 NA NA TRBV3-1/TRBV3-2 TGTGCCAGCAGCCAAGGAGGGGGAGGGAGGATAGCAGATACGCAGTATTTT CASSQGGGGRIADTQYF
TRBJ1-2 TRBD1 NA TRBV7-2 TGTGCCAGCAGCTTGGGGGACAGGGACTTCGGGGGCTACACCTTC CASSLGDRDFGGYTF
TRBJ2-7 NA NA TRBV21-1 TGTGCCAGCAGCAAAAGCCCCCCCTCGGGTGCGGGAGAGGGTTCCTACGAGCAGTACTTC CASSKSPPSGAGEGSYEQYF
TRBJ1-5 TRBD1 NA TRBV6-5 TGTGCCAGCAGTTCTTCTCAGGGGGGCAATCAGCCCCAGCATTTT CASSSSQGGNQPQHF
TRBJ1-2 TRBD1 NA TRBV15 TGTGCCACCAGCAGAGGAGGGACAGGGGGGTCGAGCTATGGCTACACCTTC CATSRGGTGGSSYGYTF
TRBJ1-2 TRBD1 NA TRBV5-4 TGTGCCAGCAGCCTCCGGACAGGGCGGGATGGCTACACCTTC CASSLRTGRDGYTF
TRBJ2-7 TRBD1 NA TRBV2 TGTGCCAGCACAGGGGACAGCACTGCCGAGCAGTACTTC CASTGDSTAEQYF
TRBJ2-2 TRBD1 NA TRBV2 TGTGCCAGCAGTGACCGGACAGGGGGGACCGGGGAGCTGTTTTTT CASSDRTGGTGELFF
TRBJ2-7 NA NA TRBV5-4 TGTGCCAGCAGCTTGGGCAGCTCATACCCTTACGAGCAGTACTTC CASSLGSSYPYEQYF
TRBJ1-2 NA NA TRBV6-1 TGTGCCAGCAGTGAACAGGGGCGAGGCTACACCTTC CASSEQGRGYTF
TRBJ1-1 TRBD1 once TRBV19 TGTGCCAGCAATCAGGGACAGGGCACTCTTGGACGAGCTTTCTTT CASNQGQGTLGRAFF
TRBJ1-3 NA NA TRBV14 TGTGCCAGCAGCCCGGGGGGCAGCTCTGGAAACACCATATATTTT CASSPGGSSGNTIYF
TRBJ2-3 NA NA TRBV27 TGTGCCATCCGTACAGGAATAAATACGCAGTATTTT CAIRTGINTQYF
TRBJ2-3 NA NA TRBV20-1 TGCAGTGCTAGAGAGGGAGGTACGCAGTATTTT CSAREGGTQYF
TRBJ2-2 TRBD2 NA TRBV11-2 TGTGCCACCCTCCCCCCACATCTGCGGGGGGGGAACACCGGGGAGCTGTTTTTT CATLPPHLRGGNTGELFF
TRBJ2-1 NA NA TRBV11-2 TGTGCCAGCACCCCTAACAAGGTTTACTCCTACAATGAGCAGTTCTTC CASTPNKVYSYNEQFF
TRBJ1-4 NA NA TRBV6-5 TGTGCCAGCAGAGGGGAATGGAGGGAGAATGAAAAACTGTTTTTT CASRGEWRENEKLFF
TRBJ2-7 NA NA TRBV11-2 TGTGCCAGCAGCTTTGGACGAGGGGGGATGATCTCCTACGAGCAGTACTTC CASSFGRGGMISYEQYF
TRBJ1-1 NA NA TRBV19 TGTGCCAGTAGTCGAGGGAACACTGAAGCTTTCTTT CASSRGNTEAFF
TRBJ1-5 TRBD1 NA TRBV19 TGTGCCACCAAACAAGGACAGGGATATCATCAGCCCCAGCATTTT CATKQGQGYHQPQHF
TRBJ1-1 TRBD1 NA TRBV28 TGTGCCAGCAGTCCCGACAGGGGCCGGGGTACTGAAGCTTTCTTT CASSPDRGRGTEAFF
TRBJ1-6 NA NA TRBV6-6 TGTGCCAGCAGCCGATTATCTCACGGACTGGGAAATTCACCCCTCCACTTT CASSRLSHGLGNSPLHF
TRBJ1-2 NA NA TRBV6-5 TGTGCCAGCAGTTACTCTATGGGACGCCTCCGACGTGGCTACACCTTC CASSYSMGRLRRGYTF
TRBJ1-5 TRBD1 NA TRBV6-1 TGTGCCAGCAGTGAAGTGACAGGGGGCAATCAGCCCCAGCATTTT CASSEVTGGNQPQHF
TRBJ2-3 NA NA TRBV5-8 TGTGCCAGCAGCTTCGGGGGGCTCACAGATACGCAGTATTTT CASSFGGLTDTQYF
TRBJ2-1 TRBD1 NA TRBV13 TGTGCCAGCAGCGCCTCGACAGGGGTGGACTACAATGAGCAGTTCTTC CASSASTGVDYNEQFF
TRBJ2-3 NA NA TRBV7-3 TGTGCCAGCAGCTTATTTATGTCAGATACGCAGTATTTT CASSLFMSDTQYF
TRBJ1-2 NA NA TRBV11-2 TGTGCCAGCAGCTTAGACTGGGGGATCGAGGGCTACACCTTC CASSLDWGIEGYTF
TRBJ1-2 NA NA TRBV10-3 TGTGCCATCAGTGATGGGGGGGCCGACTATGGCTACACCTTC CAISDGGADYGYTF
TRBJ1-1 NA NA TRBV7-9 TGTGCCAGCAGCACCGGGACTGCTGCCACTGAAGCTTTCTTT CASSTGTAATEAFF
TRBJ2-2 TRBD1 NA TRBV7-9 TGTGCCAGCAGATCCACAGGGGCCACCGGGGAGCTGTTTTTT CASRSTGATGELFF
TRBJ2-2 TRBD1 NA TRBV28 TGTGCCAGCAAGGCAGGGGGGAACACCGGGGAGCTGTTTTTT CASKAGGNTGELFF
TRBJ1-1 NA NA TRBV7-9 TGTGCCAGCAGCTTAGAGGTTCCATCGGGGGAAGCTTTCTTT CASSLEVPSGEAFF
TRBJ2-2 TRBD1 NA TRBV7-3 TGTGCCAGCAGGCCAGGGGTGGACAGGCGGAGAGCCGGGGAGCTGTTTTTT CASRPGVDRRRAGELFF
TRBJ1-2 TRBD1 NA TRBV19 TGTGCCAGTAGCTGGGACAGGGCGTACTATGGCTACACCTTC CASSWDRAYYGYTF
TRBJ2-2 NA NA TRBV7-8 TGTGCCAGCAGCTTAGCCGGGACCGGGGAGCTGTTTTTT CASSLAGTGELFF
TRBJ2-7 TRBD1 NA TRBV6-6 TGTGCCAGCAGAGTCGGGACAGGGCTGTACGAGCAGTACTTC CASRVGTGLYEQYF
TRBJ2-7 NA NA TRBV9 TGTGCCAGCAGCGCCGGGAACGAGCAGTACTTC CASSAGNEQYF